Each of the 10 T cell receptor beta chains below was sequenced from the same sample in a study of cytomegalovirus exposure and HLA in healthy donors. The PCR contained 60 Vbeta and 13 Jbeta primers. Libraries were prepared by immunoSEQ multiplex PCR; TCRdb keeps only in-frame clonotypes and omits some of them. The data show about 190,000 clones, with about 85% seen just once and 1% held by the top ten. Sequencing input: PBMCs. These TCRs come from a boy between 2 and 10 years old in good health and CMV-seronegative.

This clone was picked up one time. This rearrangement joins TRBV20-1 to TRBJ1-2; D is unresolved. Germline V gene sequence: CDR1 DFQATT, CDR2 SNEGSKA (reference sequence). The CDR3 is 11 amino acids. Trimming removed 3 bases at V and 7 bases at J, with 9 bases between. CDR3 residues: CSASDTRGYTF. The CDR3, as DNA: TGCAGTGCTAGTGACACCCGTGGCTACACCTTC.

The chain carries TRBV4-2 and TRBJ2-1; D unclear. Germline CDR1 is LGHNA and CDR2 is YNFKEQ. The V gene lost 0 bases and the J gene lost 8 bases, with 5 bases spanning the gap. CDR3 length: 12 amino acids. The DNA for the CDR3 is TGTGCCAGCAGCCAAGAACCAGATGAGCAGTTCTTC. Translated, it gives CASSQEPDEQFF.

V usage is TRBV19 and J usage is TRBJ2-6, with D uncertain. The CDR3 contains 15 residues. Germline V lookup: CDR1 LNHDA, CDR2 SQIVND (reference sequence). Trimming stripped 3 bases from V and 0 bases from J, with 6 bases between. For the CDR3, the DNA is TGTGCCAGTAGTATTTTGCGCTCTGGGGCCAACGTCCTGACTTTC. This sequence encodes CASSILRSGANVLTF.

The gene calls are TRBV7-9 and TRBJ2-7; D possibly corresponds to TRBD2 (5 bases). CDR1 is SEHNR and CDR2 is FQNEAQ in the germline V gene (reference sequence). This CDR3 spans 11 amino acids. The CDR3 bases are TGTTCCAGCAGCCCGGGGTGGGAGCAGTACGTC. This gives the protein CSSSPGWEQYV.

This chain links TRBV29-1 with TRBJ2-4, with 8 bases lining up with TRBD1. There are 14 residues in the CDR3. With V trimmed by 3 bases and J by 5 bases, 6 bases remained unmatched. From germline, CDR1 is SQVTM and CDR2 ANQGSEA. This chain's CDR3 is CSVEFATGENIQYF. DNA of the CDR3: TGCAGCGTTGAGTTTGCGACAGGGGAAAACATTCAGTACTTC.

The rearrangement uses TRBV11-1 and TRBJ2-1; no firm D call. V gave up 4 bases and J gave up 2 bases, with 9 bases separating them. The germline V gene has CDR1 SGHAT and CDR2 FQDESV (reference sequence). The CDR3 is 14 amino acids. CDR3 DNA: TGTGCCAGCAGCTCTGATGAGGCCTACAATGAGCAGTTCTTC. Translating it yields CASSSDEAYNEQFF.

V and J are TRBV5-8 and TRBJ1-5; tentatively, D is TRBD1 (6 bases). This CDR3 has 15 residues. The germline V gene encodes CDR1 SGHTS and CDR2 YDEGEE. The ends were cut back, 7 bases at V and 0 bases at J, with 14 bases in the middle. CDR3 DNA sequence: TGTGCCAGCCACCTTGGACAGAATAGCAATCAGCCCCAGCATTTT. Translating gives CASHLGQNSNQPQHF.

This chain joins TRBV30 and TRBJ2-1; 11 nucleotides match TRBD2. Germline loops: CDR1 GTSNPN, CDR2 SVGIG (reference sequence). V lost 2 bases and J lost 6; bases outside the gene matches: 6. The CDR3 is 15 residues long. The CDR3 bases are TGTGCCTGGAGTCCAGGGACTAGCGGCAGCAATGAGCAGTTCTTC. Protein sequence: CAWSPGTSGSNEQFF.

The rearrangement uses TRBV20-1 and TRBJ1-4; D call uncertain. The CDR3 is 11 amino acids. V dropped 2 bases and J dropped 7 bases, with 5 bases sitting between them. The V gene's germline CDR1 is DFQATT and CDR2 SNEGSKA (reference sequence). Here the CDR3 reads CSARFGEKLFF. Here the CDR3 DNA reads TGCAGTGCTAGATTCGGTGAAAAACTGTTTTTT.

The V gene is TRBV27, the J gene TRBJ1-2; 7 nucleotides match TRBD1. The CDR3 is 15 residues long. Trimming at V came to 4 bases and at J to 0 bases, leaving 5 bases not matched to a gene. From germline, CDR1 is MNHEY and CDR2 SMNVEV (reference sequence). The chain's CDR3 is CASSSGQGANYGYTF. The CDR3 DNA follows: TGTGCCAGCAGTTCCGGGCAGGGGGCTAACTATGGCTACACCTTC.